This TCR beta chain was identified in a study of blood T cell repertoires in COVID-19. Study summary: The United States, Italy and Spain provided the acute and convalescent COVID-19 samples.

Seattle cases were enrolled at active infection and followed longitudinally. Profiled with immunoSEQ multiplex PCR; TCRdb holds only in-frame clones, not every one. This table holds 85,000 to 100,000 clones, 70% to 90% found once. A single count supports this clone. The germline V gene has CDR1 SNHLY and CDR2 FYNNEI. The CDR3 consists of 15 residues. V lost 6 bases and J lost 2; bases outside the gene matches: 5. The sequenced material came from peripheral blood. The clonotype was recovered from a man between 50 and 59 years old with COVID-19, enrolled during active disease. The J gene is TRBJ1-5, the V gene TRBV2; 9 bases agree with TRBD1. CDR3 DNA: TGTGCCAGCAGAACCGGGACAGGGCGCAATCAGCCCCAGCATTTT. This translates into CASRTGTGRNQPQHF.